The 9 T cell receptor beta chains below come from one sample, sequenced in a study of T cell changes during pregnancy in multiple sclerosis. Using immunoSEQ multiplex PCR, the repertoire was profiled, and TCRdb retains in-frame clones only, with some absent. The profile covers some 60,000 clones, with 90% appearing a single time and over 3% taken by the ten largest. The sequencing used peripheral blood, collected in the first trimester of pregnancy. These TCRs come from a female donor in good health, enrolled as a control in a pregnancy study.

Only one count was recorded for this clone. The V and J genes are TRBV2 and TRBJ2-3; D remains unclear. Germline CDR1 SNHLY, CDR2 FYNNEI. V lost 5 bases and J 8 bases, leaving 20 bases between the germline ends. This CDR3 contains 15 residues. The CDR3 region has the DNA TGTGCCAGCAGTTCAGATGGTACTTACAGTGGTACGCAGTATTTT. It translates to CASSSDGTYSGTQYF.

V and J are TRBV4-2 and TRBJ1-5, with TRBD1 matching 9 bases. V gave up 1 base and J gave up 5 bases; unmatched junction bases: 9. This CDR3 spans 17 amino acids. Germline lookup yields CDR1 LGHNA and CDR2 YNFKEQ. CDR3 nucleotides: TGTGCCAGCAGCCAAGCCGAGGGACAGGGCCGTGATCAGCCCCAGCATTTT. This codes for CASSQAEGQGRDQPQHF.

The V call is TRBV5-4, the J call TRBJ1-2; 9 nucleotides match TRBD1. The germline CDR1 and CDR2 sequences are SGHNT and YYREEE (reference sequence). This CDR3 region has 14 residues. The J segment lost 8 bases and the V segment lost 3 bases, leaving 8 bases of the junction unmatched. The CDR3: CASSSRDRAWGYTF. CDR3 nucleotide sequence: TGTGCCAGCAGCTCCCGGGACAGGGCGTGGGGCTACACCTTC.

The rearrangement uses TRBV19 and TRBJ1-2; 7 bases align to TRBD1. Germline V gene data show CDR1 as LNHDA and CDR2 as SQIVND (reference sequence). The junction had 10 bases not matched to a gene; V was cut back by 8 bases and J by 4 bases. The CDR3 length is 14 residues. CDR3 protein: CASAPIGTVYGYTF. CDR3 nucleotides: TGTGCCAGTGCCCCTATTGGGACAGTCTATGGCTACACCTTC.

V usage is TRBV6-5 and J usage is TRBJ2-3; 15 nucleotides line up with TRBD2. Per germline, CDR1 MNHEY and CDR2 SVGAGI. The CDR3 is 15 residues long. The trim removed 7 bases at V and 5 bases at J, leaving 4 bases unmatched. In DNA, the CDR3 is TGTGCCAGCACCGGACTAGCGGGAGGGCAAGATACGCAGTATTTT. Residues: CASTGLAGGQDTQYF.

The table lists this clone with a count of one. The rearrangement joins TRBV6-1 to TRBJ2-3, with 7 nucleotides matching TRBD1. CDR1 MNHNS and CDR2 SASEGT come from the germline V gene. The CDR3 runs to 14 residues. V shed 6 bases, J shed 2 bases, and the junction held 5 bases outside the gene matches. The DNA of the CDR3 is TGTGCCAGCAGAGGGACAGTTCCCACAGATACGCAGTATTTT. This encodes CASRGTVPTDTQYF.

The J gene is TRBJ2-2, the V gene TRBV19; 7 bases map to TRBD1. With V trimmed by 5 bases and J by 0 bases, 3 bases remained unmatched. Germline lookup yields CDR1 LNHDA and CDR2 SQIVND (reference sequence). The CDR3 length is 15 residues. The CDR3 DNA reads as TGTGCCAGTAGTTTGGACAGGCCGAACACCGGGGAGCTGTTTTTT. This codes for CASSLDRPNTGELFF.

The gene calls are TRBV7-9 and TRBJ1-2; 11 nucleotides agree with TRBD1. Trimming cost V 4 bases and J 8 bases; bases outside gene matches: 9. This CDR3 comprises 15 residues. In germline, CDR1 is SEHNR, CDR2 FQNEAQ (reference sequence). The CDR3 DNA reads TGTGCCAGCAGCTCGACAGGGGACAGGGGGGACGGCTACACCTTC. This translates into CASSSTGDRGDGYTF.

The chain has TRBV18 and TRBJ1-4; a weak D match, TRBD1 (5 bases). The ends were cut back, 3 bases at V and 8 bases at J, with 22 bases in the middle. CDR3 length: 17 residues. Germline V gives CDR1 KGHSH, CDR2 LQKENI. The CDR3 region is CASSPQADITKEEKLFF. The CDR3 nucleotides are TGTGCCAGCTCACCCCAGGCGGACATCACCAAGGAGGAAAAACTGTTTTTT.